The source of this T cell receptor beta chain is a study of regulatory T cells in long-lasting Graves disease. About the research overall: The term persistent Graves' disease signified upward of 5 years on antithyroid drugs with positive TSH receptor antibodies.

Trimming took 3 bases from V and 9 from J; bases not matched to a gene: 9. Germline CDR1 reads SGHRS; CDR2 reads YFSETQ. CDR3 length: 14 amino acids. Concerning this clonotype itself: Its specificity is not known.

Time point of the sample: persistent/refractory GD, antithyroid drugs over 5 years with positive TRAb. PBMC-derived RNA was used for the TCR library. Study-wide points: Only a small sample size was used, which may have cut accuracy.

Arm-PCR of CDR3 regions and iRepertoire HTBI primers were the basis on which TCR beta libraries were built. Original processing methods: From all samples, identification returned some 15 TRBJ and approximately 63 TRBV segments. Via MiXCR, TCRdb re-called the multiplex PCR reads, giving one row per CDR3 protein. The V and J calls reflect TCRdb's pipeline rather than the authors' work. The sample records some 420,000 distinct CDR3 sequences, less than 25% being singletons. The clonotype originates from a female donor with Graves disease. This specimen was peripheral blood mononuclear cells (PBMCs), taken when the disease was refractory, from a patient treated with antithyroid drugs. The chain links TRBV5-1 to TRBJ2-7, with 10 bases matching TRBD2. CDR3 protein: CASSYSSGSSRQYF. The CDR3 DNA reads TGCGCCAGCAGCTACTCTAGCGGGAGTAGTCGGCAGTACTTC. Complete variable domain (other parts from reference TRBV5-1 and TRBJ2-7): KAGVTQTPRYLIKTRGQQVTLSCSPISGHRSVSWYQQTPGQGLQFLFEYFSETQRNKGNFPGRFSGRQFSNSRSEMNVSTLELGDSALYLCASSYSSGSSRQYFGPGTRLTVT.